A single sample is the source of the 19 T cell receptor beta chains below, sequenced in a study of cytomegalovirus exposure and HLA in healthy donors. PCR was performed using 60 Vbeta and 13 Jbeta primers. Clones were read by immunoSEQ multiplex PCR, and TCRdb kept only the in-frame ones, dropping some. Of hundreds of thousands of clones listed, about 72% are singletons. Sequenced: PBMCs. The source of these receptors is a male donor in good health and CMV-seronegative.

This chain connects TRBV5-5 to TRBJ2-1, with unresolved D. Germline CDR1 and CDR2: SGHKS and YYEKEE (reference sequence). The germline V and J ends were trimmed by 6 bases and 0 bases, with 19 bases remaining between them. There are 17 residues in the CDR3. The chain's CDR3 is CASTLSQRWSSYNEQFF. CDR3 coding DNA: TGTGCCAGCACTTTATCCCAGCGATGGAGCTCCTACAATGAGCAGTTCTTC.

The chain carries TRBV28 and TRBJ1-5; D call uncertain. The germline gives CDR1 MDHEN, CDR2 SYDVKM. CDR3 length: 16 amino acids. The V and J ends lost 10 bases and 4 bases respectively, with 23 bases between them. In nucleotides, the CDR3 is TGTGCCACACCCTCTCCGACAATTTTAAAGAATCAGCCCCAGCATTTT. Encoded protein: CATPSPTILKNQPQHF. The whole variable domain, filled in from reference TRBV28 and TRBJ1-5, reads DVKVTQSSRYLVKRTGEKVFLECVQDMDHENMFWYRQDPGLGLRLIYFSYDVKMKEKGDIPEGYSVSREKKERFSLILESASTNQTSMYLCATPSPTILKNQPQHFGDGTRLSIL.

V usage is TRBV5-5 and J usage is TRBJ1-1; TRBD1 matches at 8 bases. Per germline, CDR1 SGHKS and CDR2 YYEKEE (reference sequence). The CDR3 has 14 residues. V lost 0 bases to trimming and J lost 5 bases; unmatched junction nucleotides: 3. CDR3 loop: CASSLVGTGTEAFF. CDR3 sequence (DNA): TGTGCCAGCAGCTTGGTAGGGACAGGAACTGAAGCTTTCTTT.

This chain joins TRBV28 and TRBJ2-7; 7 bases agree with TRBD2. The CDR3 totals 14 residues. Trimming removed 6 bases from V and 2 bases from J; junction bases left unmatched: 7. Germline CDR1 MDHEN, CDR2 SYDVKM. CDR3 DNA sequence: TGTGCCAGCAGCGCACTGCGGGAGCCCTACGAGCAGTACTTC. It yields the protein CASSALREPYEQYF.

V usage is TRBV2 and J usage is TRBJ2-7; a weak D match, TRBD2 (6 bases). The CDR3 has 14 residues. The germline gives CDR1 SNHLY, CDR2 FYNNEI. Trimming removed 3 bases from V and 0 bases from J, with 9 bases in between. The CDR3 region is CASSDDGGSYEQYF. The CDR3 bases are TGTGCCAGCAGTGACGACGGGGGCTCCTACGAGCAGTACTTC. Using reference TRBV2 and TRBJ2-7 for the parts outside the CDR3, the full variable domain is EPEVTQTPSHQVTQMGQEVILRCVPISNHLYFYWYRQILGQKVEFLVSFYNNEISEKSEIFDDQFSVERPDGSNFTLKIRSTKLEDSAMYFCASSDDGGSYEQYFGPGTRLTVT.

The chain couples TRBV19 to TRBJ1-5, with a possible D match to TRBD1 (6 bases). Deletions cut 5 bases from V and 4 bases from J, with 18 bases between. This CDR3 has 16 residues. Germline CDR1 LNHDA, CDR2 SQIVND (reference sequence). Here the CDR3 reads CASSGRQVELNQPQHF. Here the CDR3 DNA reads TGTGCCAGTAGTGGTAGACAGGTCGAGCTTAATCAGCCCCAGCATTTT.

V and J are TRBV6-5 and TRBJ2-3; D possibly corresponds to TRBD2 (5 bases). The V gene's germline CDR1 is MNHEY and CDR2 SVGAGI. The CDR3 loop spans 16 amino acids. Trimming removed 2 bases at V and 2 bases at J, with 14 bases between. CDR3 sequence (DNA): TGTGCCAGCAGTTACAACGGGGTTGCGATCACAGATACGCAGTATTTT. It codes for CASSYNGVAITDTQYF.

This clone was recorded once. The chain couples TRBV18 to TRBJ1-1; possibly TRBD1 for D (5 bases). CDR1 and CDR2 from the germline V gene are KGHSH and LQKENI. CDR3 length: 16 residues. V was clipped by 2 bases and J by 2 bases, with 15 bases between them. In DNA, the CDR3 is TGTGCCAGCTCACCAAATCGGGGGACTCAAAACACTGAAGCTTTCTTT. Protein: CASSPNRGTQNTEAFF.

This clone came up a few times. V and J are TRBV27 and TRBJ2-6; tentative D call: TRBD2 (6 bases). Between the trimmed V and J ends, which lost 4 bases and 2 bases, there was a span of 9 bases. In germline, CDR1 is MNHEY, CDR2 SMNVEV (reference sequence). The CDR3 loop spans 15 amino acids. Written as DNA, the CDR3 is TGTGCCAGCAGTTGGGGGAGGACTGGGGCCAACGTCCTGACTTTC. Protein sequence: CASSWGRTGANVLTF.

This clone has more than one count but fewer than ten. The V and J genes are TRBV5-1 and TRBJ2-6, with TRBD1 identical over 7 bases. Germline V gives CDR1 SGHRS, CDR2 YFSETQ. V dropped 4 bases and J dropped 2; count of bases not matched to a gene: 3. The CDR3 has 15 amino acids. CDR3: CASSIQGTGANVLTF. For the CDR3, the DNA is TGCGCCAGCAGCATACAGGGGACTGGGGCCAACGTCCTGACTTTC. The full variable domain, rest sourced from reference TRBV5-1 and TRBJ2-6, is KAGVTQTPRYLIKTRGQQVTLSCSPISGHRSVSWYQQTPGQGLQFLFEYFSETQRNKGNFPGRFSGRQFSNSRSEMNVSTLELGDSALYLCASSIQGTGANVLTFGAGSRLTVL.

The sample holds a few counts of this clone. This rearrangement joins TRBV11-2 to TRBJ2-7, with a weak D call TRBD2 (5 bases). There are 12 residues in the CDR3. In germline, CDR1 is SGHAT, CDR2 FQNNGV. The V and J ends lost 5 bases and 3 bases respectively, with 8 bases between them. The CDR3 bases are TGTGCCAGCAGCGATCGGGGCTACGAGCAGTACTTC. Encoded protein: CASSDRGYEQYF.

Details on this clone: At one boundary the junction diverges from the germline segment, which might be a read error. J is TRBJ2-3 and V is TRBV7-9, with 12 bases aligning to TRBD2. The CDR3 sequence is 16 residues long. Looked up from germline, CDR1 is SEHNR and CDR2 is FQNEAQ (reference sequence). CDR3 coding DNA: TGTTCCAGCAGCCTCGGACTAGCGGGACTCCTAGATACGCAGTATTTT. Protein product: CSSSLGLAGLLDTQYF.

V usage is TRBV28 and J usage is TRBJ1-5; possibly TRBD1 for D (5 bases). Looked up from germline, CDR1 is MDHEN and CDR2 is SYDVKM. Trimming took 4 bases from V and 2 from J, leaving 18 bases between them. CDR3 length equals 17 residues. CDR3 region: CASSSLQAALGNQPQHF. CDR3 sequence (DNA): TGTGCCAGCAGTTCTCTACAGGCAGCCCTGGGCAATCAGCCCCAGCATTTT.

The rearrangement uses TRBV4-1 and TRBJ2-1, with D perhaps TRBD2 (5 bases). Germline CDR1 reads MGHRA; CDR2 reads YSYEKL. CDR3 length: 19 residues. V was cut by 1 base and J by 0 bases, with 19 bases left in between. The CDR3 is CASSQVFRSRVSSYNEQFF. The CDR3 nucleotides are TGCGCCAGCAGCCAAGTCTTCAGATCGAGGGTCAGCTCCTACAATGAGCAGTTCTTC.

The genes are TRBV14 and TRBJ2-7; D perhaps matches TRBD1 (5 bases). CDR1 is SGHDN and CDR2 is FVKESK in the germline V gene. The CDR3 extends over 14 amino acids. V shed 2 bases and J shed 3 bases, with 11 bases lying between them. CDR3 coding DNA: TGTGCCAGCAGCCAATGGCAGGGCGGCTACGAGCAGTACTTC. This sequence encodes CASSQWQGGYEQYF.

The chain joins TRBV19 to TRBJ1-6; D is ambiguous. Trimming stripped 2 bases from V and 9 bases from J, with 20 bases between. CDR3 length equals 17 residues. Germline V lookup: CDR1 LNHDA, CDR2 SQIVND (reference sequence). CDR3 protein: CASSILAASTTGSPLHF. The CDR3 DNA reads as TGTGCCAGTAGTATATTGGCGGCTTCAACGACGGGTTCACCCCTCCACTTT.

The chain employs TRBV18 and TRBJ2-3; TRBD2 is a possible D gene (7 bases). The CDR3 contains 19 residues. Between the trimmed V and J ends, which lost 4 bases and 1 base, there was a span of 24 bases. Germline V lookup: CDR1 KGHSH, CDR2 LQKENI. The DNA of the CDR3 is TGTGCCAGCTCACGTATGGTAGGGGGGGGCAAGAGGGGCACAGATACGCAGTATTTT. Translated: CASSRMVGGGKRGTDTQYF.

The chain combines TRBV2 with TRBJ2-7; 7 positions match TRBD1. The CDR3 runs 14 residues. V lost 7 bases, J lost 4 bases, and 10 bases stayed unmatched. The germline V gene has CDR1 SNHLY and CDR2 FYNNEI. The CDR3 region is CASNGDSSMYEQYF. CDR3 DNA sequence: TGTGCCAGCAACGGGGACAGTTCTATGTACGAGCAGTACTTC.

The V gene is TRBV6-5, the J gene TRBJ1-4, with TRBD1 matching over 8 bases. Germline V CDR1 and CDR2: MNHEY, SVGAGI. J was trimmed by 2 bases and V by 8 bases; bases with no gene match: 4. The CDR3 length is 14 residues. The CDR3 here is CASGWTGTNEKLFF. The CDR3 nucleotides read TGTGCCAGCGGGTGGACAGGGACTAATGAAAAACTGTTTTTT.